These T cell receptor beta chains were read from a single sample in a study of shared clonotypes between healthy human individuals. Assay: immunoSEQ multiplex PCR; the TCRdb copy retains only in-frame clones and omits some. The sample yields approximately 1,500,000 clones, 95% to 99% seen once. Sequencing was done on a sample of naive CD4+ T cells sorted from blood. These receptor sequences come from a man aged 25-45 years in good health. Each CDR3 is given with its conserved first and last residue.

j_call | v_call | cdr3_length | cdr3_aa
TRBJ2-3 | TRBV18 | 14 | CASSPLDSTDTQYF
TRBJ2-3 | TRBV7-2 | 11 | CASSFGTASYF
TRBJ2-7 | TRBV18 | 14 | CASSPGSSGYEQYF
TRBJ2-1 | TRBV9 | 14 | CASSVRTSGNEQFF
TRBJ2-2 | TRBV6-5 | 13 | CASSGPNTGELFF
TRBJ1-5 | TRBV20-1 | 11 | CSASGDQPQHF
TRBJ1-2 | TRBV28 | 14 | CASSLLGTNYGYTF
TRBJ1-2 | TRBV5-8 | 14 | CASSLTGRTRGYTF
TRBJ2-7 | TRBV5-1 | 15 | CASSSGTVSSYEQYF
TRBJ2-5 | TRBV29-1 | 14 | CSVRLRRNQETQYF